One and the same sample provided the 11 T cell receptor beta chains below, sequenced in a study of blood T cells in healthy people across ages. A sample-barcoded 5' primer and a J-beta primer mix were used in a second PCR of roughly 6 to 12 cycles. TCRdb fed the 5' RACE reads into MiXCR, producing one record per CDR3 protein. The sample consists of 1.5 million to 2 million distinct CDR3 sequences, approximately 30% of them appearing once. Input material: blood. The receptors come from a woman under 40 in good health.

The CDR3 DNA follows: TGCGCCAGCAGCCAAGAAGGAGACACCATCCGGGGTTATGGCTACACCTTC. Translating it yields CASSQEGDTIRGYGYTF. The chain combines TRBV4-1 with TRBJ1-2; no clear D. Germline assignment: CDR1 MGHRA and CDR2 YSYEKL. Trimming took off 0 bases at V and 5 bases at J, with 19 bases between the two ends. The CDR3 consists of 17 residues.

This chain connects TRBV30 to TRBJ2-1, with D possibly being TRBD1 (5 bases). CDR3 length equals 12 residues. Germline CDR1 reads GTSNPN; CDR2 reads SVGIG (reference sequence). V lost 0 bases to trimming and J lost 7 bases, with 7 bases between them. The CDR3 reads CAWSVRQNEQFF. The CDR3 DNA reads as TGTGCCTGGAGTGTACGACAGAATGAGCAGTTCTTC.

This clonotype was counted a few times. The chain carries TRBV5-6 and TRBJ2-5; D gene uncertain. Germline loops: CDR1 SGHDT, CDR2 YYEEEE. CDR3 length: 13 residues. The germline V and J ends were trimmed by 7 bases and 0 bases, with 10 bases remaining between them. CDR3 DNA sequence: TGTGCCAGCCGGCGGCCGTACCAAGAGACCCAGTACTTC. Encoded protein: CASRRPYQETQYF.

This clonotype was seen only a few times. At one end the junction does not follow the germline gene, possibly because of a read error. J is TRBJ2-7 and V is TRBV6-2 or TRBV6-3; D unclear. CDR3 length equals 13 residues. Germline V gene data show CDR1 as MNHEY and CDR2 as SVGEGT. The CDR3 reads CTSSYDGWREQYF. The CDR3 bases are TGTACCAGCAGTTACGACGGATGGCGGGAGCAGTACTTC.

The CDR3 DNA is TGTGCCAGCAGCCCCTCGTTGGCCTATGGCTACACCTTC. Translation gives CASSPSLAYGYTF. The gene calls are TRBV3-1 and TRBJ1-2; no firm D call. V was trimmed by 4 bases and J by 4 bases, leaving 10 bases between them. This CDR3 contains 13 residues. Germline CDR1 is LGHDT and CDR2 is YNNKEL (reference sequence).

The J gene is TRBJ2-7, the V gene TRBV6-4; no definite D call. The CDR3 is 19 amino acids. Trimming cost V 9 bases and J 4 bases, with 34 bases left between them. Looked up from germline, CDR1 is MRHNA and CDR2 is SNTAGT. The CDR3 spells CASPERFPQTKSQSYEQYF. CDR3 DNA sequence: TGTGCCAGTCCTGAGAGGTTCCCCCAGACCAAATCCCAGAGTTACGAGCAGTACTTC.

This clonotype occurred a few times. V is TRBV6-2 or TRBV6-3 and J is TRBJ1-5; 11 positions match TRBD1. The germline CDR1 and CDR2 sequences are MNHEY and SVGEGT. J gave up 2 bases and V 8 bases, and 8 bases lay outside the gene matches. The CDR3 is 16 residues long. The CDR3 DNA follows: TGTGCCAGCCGTGTCGGACAGGGGGCCGGCAATCAGCCCCAGCATTTT. Protein: CASRVGQGAGNQPQHF.

The chain joins TRBV7-9 to TRBJ1-2, with a weak D call TRBD1 (5 bases). Trimming cost V 10 bases and J 0 bases, with 18 bases left between them. The germline V gene has CDR1 SEHNR and CDR2 FQNEAQ (reference sequence). This CDR3 is 15 amino acids long. For the CDR3, the DNA is TGTGCCACCAGTTCGACTCAGGGAGCTAACTATGGCTACACCTTC. Its protein is CATSSTQGANYGYTF.

The table lists this clonotype with a few counts. The chain employs TRBV9 and TRBJ2-1, with 7 bases fitting TRBD1. Germline-derived CDR1 and CDR2 are SGDLS and YYNGEE. V dropped 4 bases and J dropped 7; count of bases not matched to a gene: 8. There are 14 residues in the CDR3. CDR3 coding DNA: TGTGCCAGCAGCCTAGGACAGGCTTGGAATGAGCAGTTCTTC. Translation gives CASSLGQAWNEQFF.

The V call is TRBV18, the J call TRBJ1-5, with a weak D call TRBD1 (6 bases). The CDR3 has 17 residues. With 3 bases removed from V and 1 base from J, the gap between germline ends came to 16 bases. Germline CDR1 KGHSH, CDR2 LQKENI. This CDR3 is CASSPEGPGASNQPQHF. In nucleotides, the CDR3 is TGTGCCAGCTCACCTGAGGGTCCGGGGGCGAGCAATCAGCCCCAGCATTTT.

The V and J genes are TRBV7-2 and TRBJ2-5, with 14 bases identical to TRBD2. With 3 bases clipped from V and 1 base from J, the junction kept 10 bases outside the gene matches. The CDR3 sequence is 19 residues long. Germline-derived CDR1 and CDR2 are SGHTA and FQGNSA. The CDR3 sequence: CASSLGGLAGAGTQETQYF. CDR3 DNA: TGTGCCAGCAGCTTGGGGGGACTAGCGGGAGCGGGGACCCAAGAGACCCAGTACTTC. Complete variable domain (other parts from reference TRBV7-2 and TRBJ2-5): GAGVSQSPSNKVTEKGKDVELRCDPISGHTALYWYRQSLGQGLEFLIYFQGNSAPDKSGLPSDRFSAERTGGSVSTLTIQRTQQEDSAVYLCASSLGGLAGAGTQETQYFGPGTRLLVL.